This T cell receptor beta chain was sequenced for a study of regulatory T cells in long-lasting Graves disease. This clonotype was detected many times. Arm-PCR of CDR3 regions and iRepertoire HTBI primers were the basis on which TCR beta libraries were built. MiXCR, run by TCRdb on the multiplex PCR reads, gives a single entry per CDR3 protein. The data hold over 500,000 distinct CDR3 sequences, with roughly 15% observed a single time. Time point noted: newly diagnosed GD, antithyroid drugs for less than 3 months. The TCR library was made from RNA extracted from PBMCs. This same sample was also part of a study on T cells in Graves' hyperthyroidism and ophthalmopathy. As that study records: Most clonotypes expanded in the thyroid (above 0.001) were also present in blood. Ophthalmopathy prediction by the model preceded onset by a median about 6.5 months.

This sequence originates from a man younger than 35 with Graves disease. Here the sequenced sample was peripheral blood mononuclear cells (PBMCs), taken at new diagnosis, from a patient treated with antithyroid drugs.

For the CDR3, the DNA is TGTGCCTGGAGTGTCCTCGGCAGGTTAACTGAAGCTTTCTTT. Translated, it gives CAWSVLGRLTEAFF. The V gene is TRBV30, the J gene TRBJ1-1; D unresolved. Germline loops: CDR1 GTSNPN, CDR2 SVGIG (reference sequence). The V gene lost 0 bases and the J gene lost 5 bases, with 13 bases spanning the gap. CDR3 length: 14 amino acids.